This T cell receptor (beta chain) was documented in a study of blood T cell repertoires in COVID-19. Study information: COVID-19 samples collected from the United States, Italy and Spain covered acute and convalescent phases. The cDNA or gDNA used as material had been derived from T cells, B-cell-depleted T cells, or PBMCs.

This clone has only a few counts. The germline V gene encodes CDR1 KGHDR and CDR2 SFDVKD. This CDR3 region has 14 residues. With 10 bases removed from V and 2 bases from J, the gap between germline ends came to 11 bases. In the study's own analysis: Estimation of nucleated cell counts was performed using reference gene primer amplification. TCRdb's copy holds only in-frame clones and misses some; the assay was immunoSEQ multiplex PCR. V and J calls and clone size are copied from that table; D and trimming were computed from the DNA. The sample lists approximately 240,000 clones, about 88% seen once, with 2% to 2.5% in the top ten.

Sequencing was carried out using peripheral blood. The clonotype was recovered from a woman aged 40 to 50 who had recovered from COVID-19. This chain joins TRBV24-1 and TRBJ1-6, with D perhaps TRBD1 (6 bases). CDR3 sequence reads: CATQGPAYNSPLHF. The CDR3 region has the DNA TGTGCCACACAGGGCCCGGCCTATAATTCACCCCTCCACTTT.